The 7 T cell receptor beta chains below come from one sample, sequenced in a study of OX40 agonist ivuxolimab in advanced cancers. Sequencing used immunoSEQ multiplex PCR; TCRdb keeps in-frame clones, though not all of them. Among 45,000 to 65,000 clones listed, 60% to 80% were seen once. Material: CD4+ or CD8+ T cells sorted from blood, obtained in a trial of the OX40 agonist ivuxolimab. Receptor source: an adult with an advanced solid tumor such as melanoma, head and neck, liver or kidney cancer.

The chain recombines TRBV10-2 with TRBJ1-3; D is ambiguous. Trimming removed 3 bases from V and 4 bases from J, with 13 bases in between. Germline V CDR1 and CDR2: WSHSY, SAAADI. The CDR3 runs 15 residues. CDR3: CASSERVGSGNTIYF. The DNA of the CDR3 is TGCGCCAGCAGTGAAAGGGTCGGCTCCGGAAACACCATATATTTT.

With regard to this clone: Sequence at one end of the junction differs from germline and may be a read error. The rearrangement links TRBV6-5 to TRBJ2-7; D is unresolved. Germline loops: CDR1 MNHEY, CDR2 SVGAGI. The length of the CDR3 is 15 residues. CDR3 coding DNA: TGTGCCAGCAGACGCGGTGGCCAGAGCGCCTACGGGCAGTACTTC. Amino acid sequence: CASRRGGQSAYGQYF.

The gene calls are TRBV6-1 and TRBJ1-3; D call uncertain. Per the germline V gene, CDR1 is MNHNS and CDR2 is SASEGT. V gave up 3 bases and J gave up 10 bases, with 13 bases separating them. The CDR3 contains 13 residues. CDR3 nucleotides: TGTGCCAGCAGTGAGCGAGACACGGCGACCATATATTTT. It encodes CASSERDTATIYF.

This clone was seen once. The V and J genes are TRBV21-1 and TRBJ2-2; the DNA was not used to check the table's D call, TRBD1. TRBV21-1 corresponds to a pseudogene. CDR3 size: 16 residues. The CDR3 region is CASSPSGTGRTGELFF. CDR3 coding DNA: TGTGCCAGCAGCCCCTCCGGGACAGGGCGCACCGGGGAGCTGTTTTTT.

The chain uses TRBV18 and TRBJ1-5, with TRBD1 matching over 9 bases. With 4 bases clipped from V and 4 bases from J, the junction kept 5 bases outside the gene matches. This CDR3 region has 15 residues. Germline V gives CDR1 KGHSH, CDR2 LQKENI. This CDR3 is CASSLGQGQNQPQHF. In DNA form, the CDR3 reads TGTGCCAGCTCACTAGGACAGGGGCAGAATCAGCCCCAGCATTTT.

In the case of this clone: This CDR3 fails to terminate in the conserved phenylalanine or tryptophan, so it likely reflects a read error. No DNA is shown, since the ends of the CDR3 on it are uncertain; the CDR3 is the one TCRdb lists. This chain's CDR3 is CASSWWGQVTL. The rearrangement links TRBV5-6 to TRBJ2-7; the table's D call TRBD1 went unverified against the DNA. Counting both end residues, the CDR3 totals 11 amino acids. Per the germline V gene, CDR1 is SGHDT and CDR2 is YYEEEE.

J is TRBJ2-1 and V is TRBV19; possibly TRBD1 for D (6 bases). CDR3 size: 15 residues. CDR1 and CDR2 (germline): LNHDA, SQIVND (reference sequence). The V and J ends lost 5 bases and 3 bases respectively, with 14 bases between them. The CDR3 reads CASSPPDRVYNEQFF. Here the CDR3 DNA reads TGTGCCAGTAGTCCCCCGGACAGAGTCTACAATGAGCAGTTCTTC.